Here is one TCR beta chain with its context. Amplification used 60 Vbeta primers and 13 Jbeta primers. Using immunoSEQ multiplex PCR, the repertoire was profiled, and TCRdb retains in-frame clones only, with some absent. Of more than 110,000 clones detected, 73% appear once; the ten largest clones hold around 14%. The data were taken from a study of cytomegalovirus exposure and HLA in healthy donors. Study in general: Earlier findings included some 120 million unique TCR beta sequences obtained from 150 million to 200 million T cells. Genotyping showed about 80% of about 370 donors falling in the Caucasian-associated ancestry cluster.

The CDR3 is 12 amino acids. CDR1 is MDHEN, CDR2 SYDVKM, per germline. Trimming cost V 6 bases and J 8 bases, with 13 bases left between them. Specimen: PBMCs. The source is a human donor in good health. The chain employs TRBV28 and TRBJ1-2; perhaps TRBD1 as D (5 bases). The CDR3 region has the DNA TGTGCCAGCAGGGGGGGATCGCGAGGCTACACCTTC. Its translation: CASRGGSRGYTF.